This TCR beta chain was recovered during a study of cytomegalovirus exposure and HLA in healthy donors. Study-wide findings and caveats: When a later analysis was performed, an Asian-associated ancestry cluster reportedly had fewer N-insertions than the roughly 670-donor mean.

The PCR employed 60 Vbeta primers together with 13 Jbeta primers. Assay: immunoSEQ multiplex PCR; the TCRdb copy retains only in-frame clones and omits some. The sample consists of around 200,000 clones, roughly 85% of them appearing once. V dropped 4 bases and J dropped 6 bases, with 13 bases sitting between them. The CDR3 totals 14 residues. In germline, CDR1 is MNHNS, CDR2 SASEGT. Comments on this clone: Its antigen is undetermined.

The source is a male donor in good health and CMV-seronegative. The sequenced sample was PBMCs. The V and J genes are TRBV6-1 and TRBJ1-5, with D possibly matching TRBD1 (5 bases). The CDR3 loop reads CASSARQLGQPQHF. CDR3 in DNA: TGTGCCAGCAGTGCGAGACAGCTGGGTCAGCCCCAGCATTTT.